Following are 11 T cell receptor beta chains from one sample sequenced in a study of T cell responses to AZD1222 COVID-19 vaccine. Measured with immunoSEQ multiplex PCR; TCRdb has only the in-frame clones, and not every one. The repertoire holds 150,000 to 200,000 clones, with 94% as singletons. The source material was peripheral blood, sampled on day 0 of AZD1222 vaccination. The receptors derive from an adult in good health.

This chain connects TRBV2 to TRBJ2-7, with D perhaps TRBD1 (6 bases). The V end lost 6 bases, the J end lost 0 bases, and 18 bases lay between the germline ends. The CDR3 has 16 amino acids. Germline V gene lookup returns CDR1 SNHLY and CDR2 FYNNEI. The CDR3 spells CASRSYREGNSYEQYF. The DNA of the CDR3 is TGTGCCAGCAGAAGCTACAGGGAAGGGAACTCCTACGAGCAGTACTTC.

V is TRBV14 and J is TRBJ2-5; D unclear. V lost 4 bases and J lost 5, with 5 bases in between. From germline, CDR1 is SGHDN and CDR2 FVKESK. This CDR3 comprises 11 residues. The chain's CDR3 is CASSLRETQYF. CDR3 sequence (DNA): TGTGCCAGCAGCCTCCGGGAGACCCAGTACTTC. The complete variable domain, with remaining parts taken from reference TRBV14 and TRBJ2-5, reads EAGVTQFPSHSVIEKGQTVTLRCDPISGHDNLYWYRRVMGKEIKFLLHFVKESKQDESGMPNNRFLAERTGGTYSTLKVQPAELEDSGVYFCASSLRETQYFGPGTRLLVL.

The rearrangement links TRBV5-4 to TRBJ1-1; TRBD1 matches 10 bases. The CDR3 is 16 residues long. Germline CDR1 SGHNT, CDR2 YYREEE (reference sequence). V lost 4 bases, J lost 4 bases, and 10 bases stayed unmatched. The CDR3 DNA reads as TGTGCCAGCAGCCCGACAGGGGGCCTGGGTAGCACTGAAGCTTTCTTT. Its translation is CASSPTGGLGSTEAFF. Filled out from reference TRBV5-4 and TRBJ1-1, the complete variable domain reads ETGVTQSPTHLIKTRGQQVTLRCSSQSGHNTVSWYQQALGQGPQFIFQYYREEENGRGNFPPRFSGLQFPNYSSELNVNALELDDSALYLCASSPTGGLGSTEAFFGQGTRLTVV.

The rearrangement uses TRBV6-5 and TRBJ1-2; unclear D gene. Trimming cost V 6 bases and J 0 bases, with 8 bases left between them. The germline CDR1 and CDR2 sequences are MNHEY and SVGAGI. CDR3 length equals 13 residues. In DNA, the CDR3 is TGTGCCAGCAGCCCGGTGCCTAACTATGGCTACACCTTC. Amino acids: CASSPVPNYGYTF.

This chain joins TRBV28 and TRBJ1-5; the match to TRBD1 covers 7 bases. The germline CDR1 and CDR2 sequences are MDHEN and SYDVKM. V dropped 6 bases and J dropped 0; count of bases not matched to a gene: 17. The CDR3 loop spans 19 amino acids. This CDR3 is CASSILGQAHPDSNQPQHF. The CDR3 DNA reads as TGTGCCAGCAGCATTCTCGGACAGGCACATCCGGATAGCAATCAGCCCCAGCATTTT.

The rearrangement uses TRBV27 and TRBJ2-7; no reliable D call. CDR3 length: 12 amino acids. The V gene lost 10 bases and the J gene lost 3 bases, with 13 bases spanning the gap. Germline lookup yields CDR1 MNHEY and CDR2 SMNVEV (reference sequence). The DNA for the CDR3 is TGTGCCACTTCGAATGGGATCTACGAGCAGTACTTC. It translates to CATSNGIYEQYF.

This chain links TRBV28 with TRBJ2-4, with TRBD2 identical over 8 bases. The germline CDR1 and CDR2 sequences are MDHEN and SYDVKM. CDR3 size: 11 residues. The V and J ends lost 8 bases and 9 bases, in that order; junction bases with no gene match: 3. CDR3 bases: TGTGCCAGCGGCGGGGGGATCATTCAGTACTTC. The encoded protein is CASGGGIIQYF.

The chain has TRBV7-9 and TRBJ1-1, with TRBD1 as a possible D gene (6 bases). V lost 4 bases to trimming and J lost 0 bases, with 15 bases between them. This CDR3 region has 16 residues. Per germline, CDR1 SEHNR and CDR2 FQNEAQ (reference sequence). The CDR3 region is CASSYGGGTMNTEAFF. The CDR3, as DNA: TGTGCCAGCAGCTATGGAGGGGGGACGATGAACACTGAAGCTTTCTTT.

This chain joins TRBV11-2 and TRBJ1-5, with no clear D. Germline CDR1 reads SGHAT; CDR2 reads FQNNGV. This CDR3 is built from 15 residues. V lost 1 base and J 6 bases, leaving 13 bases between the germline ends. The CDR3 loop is CASSLAGPRGQPQHF. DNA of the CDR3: TGTGCCAGCAGCTTAGCGGGCCCACGAGGTCAGCCCCAGCATTTT.

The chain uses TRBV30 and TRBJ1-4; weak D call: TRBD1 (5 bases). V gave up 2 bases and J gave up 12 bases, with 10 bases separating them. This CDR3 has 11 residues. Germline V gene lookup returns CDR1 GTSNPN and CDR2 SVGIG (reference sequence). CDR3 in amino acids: CAWSKRGQLFF. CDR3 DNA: TGTGCCTGGAGTAAGAGGGGACAACTGTTTTTT.

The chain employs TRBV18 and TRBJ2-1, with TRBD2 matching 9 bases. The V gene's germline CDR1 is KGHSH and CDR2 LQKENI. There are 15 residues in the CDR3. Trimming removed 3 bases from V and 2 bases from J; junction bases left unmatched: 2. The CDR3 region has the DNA TGTGCCAGCTCACCGCCTAGCGGGGCCTACAATGAGCAGTTCTTC. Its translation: CASSPPSGAYNEQFF.